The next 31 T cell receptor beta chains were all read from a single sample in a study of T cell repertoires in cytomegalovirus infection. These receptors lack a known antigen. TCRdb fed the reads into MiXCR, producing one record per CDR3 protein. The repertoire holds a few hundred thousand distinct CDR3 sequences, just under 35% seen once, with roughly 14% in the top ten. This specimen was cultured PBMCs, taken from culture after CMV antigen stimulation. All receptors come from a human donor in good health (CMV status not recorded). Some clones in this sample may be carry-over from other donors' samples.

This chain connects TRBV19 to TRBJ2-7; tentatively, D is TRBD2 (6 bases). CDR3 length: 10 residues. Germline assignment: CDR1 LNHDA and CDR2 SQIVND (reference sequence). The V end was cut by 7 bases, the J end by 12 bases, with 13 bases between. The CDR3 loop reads CASIAEEGYV. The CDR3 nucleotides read TGTGCCAGTATAGCGGAGGAAGGGTACGTC.

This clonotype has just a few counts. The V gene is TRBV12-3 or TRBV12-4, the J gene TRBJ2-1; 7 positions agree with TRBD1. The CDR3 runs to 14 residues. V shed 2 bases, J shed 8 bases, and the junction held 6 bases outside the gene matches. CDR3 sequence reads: CASSLRGRPYEQFF. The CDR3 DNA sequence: TGTGCCAGCAGTTTAAGGGGGCGACCGTATGAGCAGTTCTTC.

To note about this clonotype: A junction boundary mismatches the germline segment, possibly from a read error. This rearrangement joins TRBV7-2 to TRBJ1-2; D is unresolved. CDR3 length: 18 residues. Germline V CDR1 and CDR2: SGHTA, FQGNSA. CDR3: CASSLTAKRAETIYSYTF. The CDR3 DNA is TGTGCCAGCAGCTTAACCGCTAAGCGGGCGGAGACAATCTATAGCTACACCTTC.

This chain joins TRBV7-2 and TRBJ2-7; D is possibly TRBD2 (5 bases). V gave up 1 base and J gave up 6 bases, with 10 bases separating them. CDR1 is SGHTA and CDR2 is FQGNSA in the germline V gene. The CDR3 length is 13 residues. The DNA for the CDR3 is TGTGCCAGCAGCTTAGGGGGAGCCCTCGAGCAGTACTTC. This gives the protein CASSLGGALEQYF.

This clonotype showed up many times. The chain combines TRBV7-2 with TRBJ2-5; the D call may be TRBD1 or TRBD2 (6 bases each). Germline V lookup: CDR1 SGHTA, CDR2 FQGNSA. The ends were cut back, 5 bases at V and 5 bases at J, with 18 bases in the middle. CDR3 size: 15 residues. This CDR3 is CASSTRGGLGETQYF. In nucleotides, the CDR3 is TGTGCCAGCAGCACCAGAGGGGGGTTAGGGGAGACCCAGTACTTC.

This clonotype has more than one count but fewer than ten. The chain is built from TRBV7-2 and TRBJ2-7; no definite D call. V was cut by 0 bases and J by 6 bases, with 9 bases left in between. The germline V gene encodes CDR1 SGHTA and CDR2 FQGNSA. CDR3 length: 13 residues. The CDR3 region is CASSLAYSPEQYF. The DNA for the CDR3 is TGTGCCAGCAGCTTAGCGTACAGTCCCGAGCAGTACTTC.

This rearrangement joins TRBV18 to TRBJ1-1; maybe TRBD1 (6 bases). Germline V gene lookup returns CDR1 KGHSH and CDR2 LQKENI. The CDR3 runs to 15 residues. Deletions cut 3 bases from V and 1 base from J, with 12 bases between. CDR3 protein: CASSPVGGQNTEAFF. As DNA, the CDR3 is TGTGCCAGCTCACCCGTCGGGGGACAGAACACTGAAGCTTTCTTT.

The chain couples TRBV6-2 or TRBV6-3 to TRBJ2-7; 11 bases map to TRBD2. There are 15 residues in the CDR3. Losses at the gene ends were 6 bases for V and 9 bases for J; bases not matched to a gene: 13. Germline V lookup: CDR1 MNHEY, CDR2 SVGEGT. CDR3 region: CASRKGLAGFTRQYF. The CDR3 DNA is TGTGCCAGCAGGAAAGGACTAGCGGGCTTTACGAGGCAGTACTTC.

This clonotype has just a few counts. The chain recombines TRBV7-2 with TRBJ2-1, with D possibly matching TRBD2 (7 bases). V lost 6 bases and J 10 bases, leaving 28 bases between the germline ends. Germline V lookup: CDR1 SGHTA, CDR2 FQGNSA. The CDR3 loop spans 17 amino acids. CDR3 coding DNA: TGTGCCAGCAGACAATTAGGGGGGGGCCTAATGGCTAGGGAGCAGTTCTTC. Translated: CASRQLGGGLMAREQFF.

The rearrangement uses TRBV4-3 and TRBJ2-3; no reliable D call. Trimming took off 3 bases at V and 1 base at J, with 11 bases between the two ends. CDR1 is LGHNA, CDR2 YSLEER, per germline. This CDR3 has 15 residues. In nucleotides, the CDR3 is TGCGCCAGCAGCCACAGGTCAGGCGGCACAGATACGCAGTATTTT. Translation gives CASSHRSGGTDTQYF.

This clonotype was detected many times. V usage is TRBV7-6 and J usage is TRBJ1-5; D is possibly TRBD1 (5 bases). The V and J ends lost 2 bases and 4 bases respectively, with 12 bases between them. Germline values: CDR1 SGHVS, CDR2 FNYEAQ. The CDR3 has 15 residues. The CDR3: CASSLSTGRNQPQHF. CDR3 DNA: TGTGCCAGCAGCTTAAGCACAGGACGAAATCAGCCCCAGCATTTT.

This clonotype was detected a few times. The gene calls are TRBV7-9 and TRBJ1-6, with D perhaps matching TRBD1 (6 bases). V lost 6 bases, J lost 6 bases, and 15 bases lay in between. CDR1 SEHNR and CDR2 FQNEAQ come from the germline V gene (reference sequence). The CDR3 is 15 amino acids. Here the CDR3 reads CASSPSGQANSPLHF. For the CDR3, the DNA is TGTGCCAGCAGTCCCTCGGGACAAGCTAATTCACCCCTCCACTTT.

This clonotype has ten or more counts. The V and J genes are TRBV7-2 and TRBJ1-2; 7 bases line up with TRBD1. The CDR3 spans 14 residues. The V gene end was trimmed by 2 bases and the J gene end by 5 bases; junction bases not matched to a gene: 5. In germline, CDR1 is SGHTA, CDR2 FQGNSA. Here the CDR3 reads CASSLQGQSYGYTF. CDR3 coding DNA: TGTGCCAGCAGCTTACAGGGACAGAGTTATGGCTACACCTTC.

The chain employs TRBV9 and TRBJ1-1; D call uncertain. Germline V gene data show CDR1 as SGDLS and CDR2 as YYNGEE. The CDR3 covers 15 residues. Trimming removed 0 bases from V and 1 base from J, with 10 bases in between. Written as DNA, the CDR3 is TGTGCCAGCAGCGTAGCGGCAGCTAAGAACACTGAAGCTTTCTTT. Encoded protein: CASSVAAAKNTEAFF.

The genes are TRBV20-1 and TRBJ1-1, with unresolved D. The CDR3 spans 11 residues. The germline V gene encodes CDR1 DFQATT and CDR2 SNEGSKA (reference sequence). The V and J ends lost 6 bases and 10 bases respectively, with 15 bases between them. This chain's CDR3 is CSAQLVQRAFF. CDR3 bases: TGCAGTGCCCAACTCGTCCAGAGAGCTTTCTTT.

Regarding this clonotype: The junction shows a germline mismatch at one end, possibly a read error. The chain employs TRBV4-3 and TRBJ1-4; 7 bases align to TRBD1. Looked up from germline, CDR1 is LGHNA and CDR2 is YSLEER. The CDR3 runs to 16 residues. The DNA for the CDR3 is TGCGTCAGCAGCCAAGCCCCGACAGGGAATAATGAAAAACTGTTTTTT. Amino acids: CVSSQAPTGNNEKLFF.

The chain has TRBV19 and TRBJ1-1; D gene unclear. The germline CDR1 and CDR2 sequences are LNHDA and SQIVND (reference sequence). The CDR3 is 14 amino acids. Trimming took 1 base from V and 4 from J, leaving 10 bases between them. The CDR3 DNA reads TGTGCCAGTAGTATAGGGAGGGCCATCACTGAAGCTTTCTTT. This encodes CASSIGRAITEAFF.

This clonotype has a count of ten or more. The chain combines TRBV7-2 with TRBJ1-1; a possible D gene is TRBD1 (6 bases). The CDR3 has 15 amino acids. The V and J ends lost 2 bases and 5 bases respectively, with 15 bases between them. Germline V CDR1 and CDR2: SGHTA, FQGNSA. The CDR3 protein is CASSLSGQIRTEAFF. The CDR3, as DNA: TGTGCCAGCAGCTTATCTGGACAGATTAGAACTGAAGCTTTCTTT.

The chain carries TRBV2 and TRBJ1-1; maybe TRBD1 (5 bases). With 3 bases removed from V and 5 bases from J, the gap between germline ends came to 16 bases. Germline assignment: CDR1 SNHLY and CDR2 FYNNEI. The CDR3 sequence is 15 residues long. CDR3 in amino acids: CASSEIEEGTTEAFF. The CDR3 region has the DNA TGTGCCAGCAGTGAGATAGAGGAGGGGACGACTGAAGCTTTCTTT.

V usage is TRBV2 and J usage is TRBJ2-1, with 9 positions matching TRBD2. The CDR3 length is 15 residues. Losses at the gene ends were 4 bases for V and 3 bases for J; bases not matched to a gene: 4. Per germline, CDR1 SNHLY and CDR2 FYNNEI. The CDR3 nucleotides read TGTGCCAGCAGTGCGTTGCGGGGGGGCTACAATGAGCAGTTCTTC. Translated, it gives CASSALRGGYNEQFF.

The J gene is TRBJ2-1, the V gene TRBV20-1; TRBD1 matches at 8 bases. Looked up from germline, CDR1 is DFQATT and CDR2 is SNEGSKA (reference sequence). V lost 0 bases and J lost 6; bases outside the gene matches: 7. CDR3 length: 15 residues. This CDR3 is CSARDGRGLVNEQFF. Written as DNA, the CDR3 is TGCAGTGCTAGAGACGGCAGGGGGCTTGTCAATGAGCAGTTCTTC.

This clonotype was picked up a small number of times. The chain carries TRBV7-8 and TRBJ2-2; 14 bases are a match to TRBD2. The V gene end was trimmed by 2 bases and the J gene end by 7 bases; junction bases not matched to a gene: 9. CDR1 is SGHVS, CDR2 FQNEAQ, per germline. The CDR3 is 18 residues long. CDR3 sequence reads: CASSLTSGLAGVGGELFF. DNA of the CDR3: TGTGCCAGCAGCTTAACCTCGGGACTAGCGGGAGTCGGCGGGGAGCTGTTTTTT.

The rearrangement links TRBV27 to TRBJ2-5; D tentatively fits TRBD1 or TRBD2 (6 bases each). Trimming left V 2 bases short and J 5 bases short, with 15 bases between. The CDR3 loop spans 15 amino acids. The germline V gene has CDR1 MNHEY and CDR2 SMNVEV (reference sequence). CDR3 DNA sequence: TGTGCCAGCAGTTTAGGGGGGCGGGCCTGGGAGACCCAGTACTTC. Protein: CASSLGGRAWETQYF.

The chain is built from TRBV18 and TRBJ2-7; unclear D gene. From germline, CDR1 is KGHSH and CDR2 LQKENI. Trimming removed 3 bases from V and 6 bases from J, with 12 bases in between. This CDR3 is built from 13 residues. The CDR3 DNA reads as TGTGCCAGCTCACCTCACGGCGGCGCCGAGCAGTACGTC. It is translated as CASSPHGGAEQYV.

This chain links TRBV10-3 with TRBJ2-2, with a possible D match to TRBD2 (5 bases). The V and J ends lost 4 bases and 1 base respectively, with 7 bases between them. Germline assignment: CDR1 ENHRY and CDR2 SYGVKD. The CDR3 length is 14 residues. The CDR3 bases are TGTGCCATCAGTGTCGGGGAGAACACCGGGGAGCTGTTTTTT. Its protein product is CAISVGENTGELFF.

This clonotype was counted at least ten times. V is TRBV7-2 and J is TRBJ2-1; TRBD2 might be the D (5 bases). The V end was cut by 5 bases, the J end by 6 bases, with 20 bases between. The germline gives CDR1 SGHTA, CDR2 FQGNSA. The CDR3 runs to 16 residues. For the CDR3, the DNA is TGTGCCAGCAGCCCAACCATACTAGAATTAGGCAATGAGCAGTTCTTC. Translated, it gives CASSPTILELGNEQFF.

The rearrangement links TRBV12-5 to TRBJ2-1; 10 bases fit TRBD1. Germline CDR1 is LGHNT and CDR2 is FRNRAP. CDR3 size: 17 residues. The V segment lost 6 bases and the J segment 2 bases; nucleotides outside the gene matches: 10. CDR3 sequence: CASGLPFDRGPYNEQFF. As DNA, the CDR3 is TGTGCTAGTGGACTCCCTTTCGACAGGGGGCCCTACAATGAGCAGTTCTTC.

CDR3 in DNA: TGTGCCACCGGGTCCCTGAACACTGAAGCTTTCTTT. Its protein product is CATGSLNTEAFF. This chain joins TRBV28 and TRBJ1-1; D is unclear. This CDR3 has 12 amino acids. CDR1 and CDR2 (germline): MDHEN, SYDVKM. Trimming removed 10 bases at V and 0 bases at J, with 9 bases between.

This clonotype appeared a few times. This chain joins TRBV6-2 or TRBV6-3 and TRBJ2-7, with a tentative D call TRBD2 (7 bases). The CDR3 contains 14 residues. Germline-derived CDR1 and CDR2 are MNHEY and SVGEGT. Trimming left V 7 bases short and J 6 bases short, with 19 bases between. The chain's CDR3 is CASNDLAEGGEQYF. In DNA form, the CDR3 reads TGTGCCAGCAATGACCTAGCGGAGGGGGGCGAGCAGTACTTC.

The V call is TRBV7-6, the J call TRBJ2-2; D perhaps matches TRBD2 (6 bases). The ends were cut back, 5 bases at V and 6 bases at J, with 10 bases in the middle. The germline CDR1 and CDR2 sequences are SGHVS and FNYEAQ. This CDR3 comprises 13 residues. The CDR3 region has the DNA TGTGCCAGCAGCGTTAGACTAGCCGGGGAGCTGTTTTTT. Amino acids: CASSVRLAGELFF.

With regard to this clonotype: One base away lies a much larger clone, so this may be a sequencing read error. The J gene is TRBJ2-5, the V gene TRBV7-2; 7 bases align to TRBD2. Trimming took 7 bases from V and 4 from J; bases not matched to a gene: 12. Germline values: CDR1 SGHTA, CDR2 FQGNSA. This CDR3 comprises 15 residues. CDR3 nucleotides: TGTGCCAGCACCTGGCGTGGCGGGAGTCCAGAGACCCAGTACTTC. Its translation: CASTWRGGSPETQYF.